This entry lists 18 T cell receptor beta chains sequenced from one sample in a study of cytomegalovirus exposure and HLA in healthy donors. In the PCR, 60 Vbeta and 13 Jbeta primers were used. Produced via immunoSEQ multiplex PCR; TCRdb's table is partial and in-frame only. The sample lists roughly 130,000 clones, approximately 72% occurring once. Sequencing was performed on PBMCs. Receptor source: a man aged 18-30 years in good health and CMV-seronegative.

The chain combines TRBV9 with TRBJ2-1; 9 bases match TRBD2. Germline V gene data show CDR1 as SGDLS and CDR2 as YYNGEE. The V gene end was trimmed by 0 bases and the J gene end by 7 bases; junction bases not matched to a gene: 8. CDR3 length equals 16 residues. The DNA for the CDR3 is TGTGCCAGCAGCGTAGTGGTAGCGGGAGACAGGAATGAGCAGTTCTTC. Translated: CASSVVVAGDRNEQFF.

The chain has TRBV10-2 and TRBJ2-7; 8 bases line up with TRBD2. Germline CDR1 is WSHSY and CDR2 is SAAADI. This CDR3 is built from 15 residues. The junction had 8 bases not matched to a gene; V was cut back by 2 bases and J by 5 bases. The CDR3 reads CASSEMRGGHNEQYF. For the CDR3, the DNA is TGCGCCAGCAGTGAGATGCGCGGGGGGCACAACGAGCAGTACTTC.

This chain links TRBV2 with TRBJ2-1; D possibly corresponds to TRBD1 (6 bases). V was clipped by 2 bases and J by 6 bases, with 17 bases between them. There are 16 residues in the CDR3. Germline V gene sequence: CDR1 SNHLY, CDR2 FYNNEI. The CDR3 DNA is TGTGCCAGCAGTGAACTAGGGACACCGACTCCCAATGAGCAGTTCTTC. It yields the protein CASSELGTPTPNEQFF. Complete variable domain (other parts from reference TRBV2 and TRBJ2-1): EPEVTQTPSHQVTQMGQEVILRCVPISNHLYFYWYRQILGQKVEFLVSFYNNEISEKSEIFDDQFSVERPDGSNFTLKIRSTKLEDSAMYFCASSELGTPTPNEQFFGPGTRLTVL.

This sequence joins TRBV5-1 and TRBJ1-5, with D tentatively TRBD1 (6 bases). The V end was cut by 1 base, the J end by 4 bases, with 12 bases between. The CDR3 totals 15 residues. Germline CDR1 and CDR2: SGHRS and YFSETQ. In nucleotides, the CDR3 is TGCGCCAGCAGCTTGTTGGGGGCAGGGAATCAGCCCCAGCATTTT. The encoded protein is CASSLLGAGNQPQHF. Together with reference TRBV5-1 and TRBJ1-5, the CDR3 gives the full variable domain: KAGVTQTPRYLIKTRGQQVTLSCSPISGHRSVSWYQQTPGQGLQFLFEYFSETQRNKGNFPGRFSGRQFSNSRSEMNVSTLELGDSALYLCASSLLGAGNQPQHFGDGTRLSIL.

This clone has more than one count but fewer than ten. The rearrangement joins TRBV7-9 to TRBJ2-2; the match to TRBD2 covers 7 bases. This CDR3 has 16 residues. V lost 5 bases, J lost 1 base, and 7 bases stayed unmatched. CDR1 is SEHNR and CDR2 is FQNEAQ in the germline V gene (reference sequence). The CDR3 spells CASSIPSGQNTGELFF. The CDR3 bases are TGTGCCAGCAGCATACCTAGCGGACAGAACACCGGGGAGCTGTTTTTT.

The CDR3 sequence is CALLNRGPSSYEQYF. CDR3 sequence (DNA): TGTGCCTTACTAAACAGGGGCCCATCCTCCTACGAGCAGTACTTC. The chain carries TRBV30 and TRBJ2-7; TRBD1 aligns across 7 bases. Trimming removed 7 bases from V and 0 bases from J; junction bases left unmatched: 12. Germline CDR1 and CDR2: GTSNPN and SVGIG (reference sequence). CDR3 length equals 15 residues.

The CDR3 is CASSPGAGGPHEQYF. Written as DNA, the CDR3 is TGTGCCAGCAGTCCCGGAGCGGGAGGGCCCCACGAGCAGTACTTC. This chain joins TRBV28 and TRBJ2-7; 10 nucleotides align to TRBD2. The germline gives CDR1 MDHEN, CDR2 SYDVKM. The J segment lost 5 bases and the V segment lost 5 bases, leaving 9 bases of the junction unmatched. The CDR3 is 15 amino acids.

This chain links TRBV5-1 with TRBJ2-7, with TRBD1 as a possible D gene (6 bases). The germline V gene has CDR1 SGHRS and CDR2 YFSETQ. Trimming took 0 bases from V and 7 from J, leaving 11 bases between them. The CDR3 is made up of 13 amino acids. In nucleotides, the CDR3 is TGCGCCAGCAGCTTGGAACAGGGAGATGAGCAGTACTTC. Its translation is CASSLEQGDEQYF.

The V call is TRBV6-5, the J call TRBJ1-5, with D maybe TRBD1 (5 bases). The length of the CDR3 is 15 residues. V was clipped by 6 bases and J by 3 bases, with 15 bases between them. Per the germline V gene, CDR1 is MNHEY and CDR2 is SVGAGI. Here the CDR3 DNA reads TGTGCCAGCAGCCTCAGGGCAGGCCACAATCAGCCCCAGCATTTT. Translation: CASSLRAGHNQPQHF.

The CDR3 reads CASNELAGSTDTQYF. CDR3 nucleotides: TGCGCCAGCAACGAACTAGCGGGGTCCACAGATACGCAGTATTTT. This chain connects TRBV5-1 to TRBJ2-3; TRBD2 matches 10 bases. Germline values: CDR1 SGHRS, CDR2 YFSETQ. V lost 6 bases, J lost 2 bases, and 6 bases stayed unmatched. This CDR3 comprises 15 residues. Full variable domain (rest looked up from reference TRBV5-1 and TRBJ2-3): KAGVTQTPRYLIKTRGQQVTLSCSPISGHRSVSWYQQTPGQGLQFLFEYFSETQRNKGNFPGRFSGRQFSNSRSEMNVSTLELGDSALYLCASNELAGSTDTQYFGPGTRLTVL.

With regard to this clone: Relative to the germline gene, one junction end is altered; a read error may explain this. The chain links TRBV28 to TRBJ2-1; the match to TRBD2 covers 15 bases. The CDR3 runs to 18 residues. Germline V gene sequence: CDR1 MDHEN, CDR2 SYDVKM. CDR3 coding DNA: TGTGCCAGCAGCTTATGGACTAGCGGGGGGGCGGGATACAATGAGCAGTTCTTC. This sequence encodes CASSLWTSGGAGYNEQFF.

The chain carries TRBV5-1 and TRBJ1-6; 8 nucleotides align to TRBD1. The length of the CDR3 is 18 residues. The V gene end was trimmed by 3 bases and the J gene end by 0 bases; junction bases not matched to a gene: 8. Germline CDR1 SGHRS, CDR2 YFSETQ. The CDR3 loop is CASSSRTGTSSYNSPLHF. As DNA, the CDR3 is TGCGCCAGCAGCTCCAGGACAGGGACGAGCTCCTATAATTCACCCCTCCACTTT.

This chain connects TRBV14 to TRBJ1-1, with a tentative D call TRBD1 (6 bases). Germline V gene sequence: CDR1 SGHDN, CDR2 FVKESK. Trimming cost V 4 bases and J 7 bases, with 13 bases left between them. The CDR3 runs to 13 residues. This chain's CDR3 is CASSRRGGGEAFF. The CDR3 DNA is TGTGCCAGCAGCCGTCGGGGGGGCGGTGAAGCTTTCTTT. Complete variable domain (other parts from reference TRBV14 and TRBJ1-1): EAGVTQFPSHSVIEKGQTVTLRCDPISGHDNLYWYRRVMGKEIKFLLHFVKESKQDESGMPNNRFLAERTGGTYSTLKVQPAELEDSGVYFCASSRRGGGEAFFGQGTRLTVV.

The chain recombines TRBV5-4 with TRBJ2-3; 9 nucleotides match TRBD1. This CDR3 spans 15 amino acids. J was trimmed by 3 bases and V by 5 bases; bases with no gene match: 7. Germline CDR1 and CDR2: SGHNT and YYREEE (reference sequence). CDR3 sequence: CASRLDRGYTDTQYF. In DNA, the CDR3 is TGTGCCAGCAGACTTGACAGGGGGTATACAGATACGCAGTATTTT.

This clone was counted a few times. The chain joins TRBV29-1 to TRBJ2-3; TRBD1 might be the D (6 bases). The CDR3 is made up of 13 amino acids. The V and J ends lost 4 bases and 8 bases respectively, with 16 bases between them. Germline V gene lookup returns CDR1 SQVTM and CDR2 ANQGSEA. The DNA of the CDR3 is TGCAGCGTTGGGGCCCCACAGGGATCTACGCAGTATTTT. Its protein product is CSVGAPQGSTQYF.

The chain joins TRBV27 to TRBJ1-5, with 9 bases matching TRBD1. Germline V gene data show CDR1 as MNHEY and CDR2 as SMNVEV (reference sequence). The V segment lost 5 bases and the J segment 7 bases; nucleotides outside the gene matches: 9. CDR3 size: 15 residues. The CDR3 DNA reads TGTGCCAGCAGTGTAAACAGGGGGCTTCGACAGCCCCAGCATTTT. This encodes CASSVNRGLRQPQHF.

V gene TRBV6-6 combines with J gene TRBJ2-7; the match to TRBD1 covers 8 bases. The ends lost 6 bases at V and 5 bases at J; junction bases unmatched: 12. Germline CDR1 and CDR2: MNHNY and SVGAGI (reference sequence). The CDR3 runs to 15 residues. The CDR3 loop is CASSRLGTGSNEQYF. CDR3 nucleotide sequence: TGTGCCAGCAGCCGACTGGGGACAGGTTCGAACGAGCAGTACTTC.

The CDR3 loop reads CASSLTTGGRTDTQYF. The CDR3 bases are TGCGCCAGCAGCCTTACTACAGGGGGTCGCACAGATACGCAGTATTTT. This chain links TRBV5-1 with TRBJ2-3, with TRBD1 matching 8 bases. J gave up 1 base and V 4 bases, and 8 bases lay outside the gene matches. Germline CDR1 SGHRS, CDR2 YFSETQ. This CDR3 region has 16 residues.